This T cell receptor (beta chain) was sequenced during a study of blood T cells in healthy people across ages. Notes on the study in general: Diversity figures based on one million T cells were deemed too low. The donors' CMV status was not determined, possibly confounding changes in expanded clonotypes.

PCR was performed a second time for about 7 to 11 cycles using a sample-barcoded 5' primer and a J-beta primer mix. TCRdb reanalysed the 5' RACE reads using MiXCR and keeps one entry per CDR3 protein. The sample includes around 1.5 million distinct CDR3 sequences, roughly 45% seen only once; the top ten take 7.9%. This clonotype occurred a few times. No antigen is known for it. The CDR3 is 21 amino acids. The sequenced sample consisted of blood. The chain is built from TRBV21-1 and TRBJ2-7; TRBD1, the table's D call, was not compared with the DNA. TRBV21-1 is a pseudogene. The receptor comes from a woman under 30 in good health. The CDR3, as DNA: TGTGCCAGCAGCACAATAGCACCAAGGGGAACGAAACAGGAGAGCTCCTACGAGCAGTACTTC. This gives the protein CASSTIAPRGTKQESSYEQYF.